A single TCR beta chain is shown here with its context. Its target is not known. The sample comes from a study of T cell repertoires in cytomegalovirus infection. Study details: HLA-B-restricted CMV epitopes that are well studied were used alongside recently identified HLA-C-restricted ones. Both CMV infection and a matching HLA type were indicated by public TCR beta signatures. Notes on the study in general: Ex vivo, HLA-C-restricted CMV-specific TCR beta clonotypes prevailed over the rest of the response. Cumulative public TCR beta family frequency identified carriers of CMV plus the relevant HLA.

Germline V gene data show CDR1 as SEHNR and CDR2 as FQNEAQ (reference sequence). This CDR3 has 18 amino acids. V shed 5 bases, J shed 5 bases, and the junction held 14 bases outside the gene matches. A single record per CDR3 protein comes from TCRdb applying MiXCR to the reads. The table includes under 200,000 distinct CDR3 sequences, about 20% detected once. The chain employs TRBV7-9 and TRBJ1-5; 11 bases are a match to TRBD1. The sequence was collected from a human donor in good health (CMV status not recorded). Some clones in this sample may be carry-over from other donors' samples. The sample consisted of CD8+ T cells from cultured PBMCs, taken from culture after CMV antigen stimulation. In DNA, the CDR3 is TGTGCCAGCAGCCCAGCCGGGACAGGGGGTTCTTATGATCAGCCCCAGCATTTT. This translates into CASSPAGTGGSYDQPQHF.